This entry lists 32 T cell receptor beta chains sequenced from one sample in a study of T cells in Graves' hyperthyroidism and ophthalmopathy. Researchers took RNA transcripts and amplified the TCR beta CDR3 regions from them. The HTBI primer set drove a first-round RT-PCR of the TCR CDR3. One entry per CDR3 protein results from TCRdb running MiXCR on the multiplex PCR reads. The profile shows 600,000 to 850,000 distinct CDR3 sequences, under 20% of them singletons. The sequencing sample was made of blood. The source of these receptors is a woman aged 45-60 years with Graves' hyperthyroidism that later progressed to Graves' ophthalmopathy.

This clonotype was observed many times. This chain links TRBV6-5 with TRBJ1-1, with TRBD1 as a possible D gene (6 bases). The germline CDR1 and CDR2 sequences are MNHEY and SVGAGI. Trimming shortened V by 1 base and J by 0 bases, and 15 bases separated the two germline ends. This CDR3 spans 17 amino acids. The CDR3 protein is CASSYFTRGGMNTEAFF. The CDR3 nucleotides read TGTGCCAGCAGTTACTTTACGAGGGGGGGGATGAACACTGAAGCTTTCTTT.

Ten or more counts support this clonotype. The CDR3 loop reads CASSQGLASPDTQYF. CDR3 nucleotide sequence: TGTGCCAGCAGCCAGGGACTAGCGTCACCAGATACGCAGTATTTT. The V and J genes are TRBV3-1 and TRBJ2-3; 10 bases are a match to TRBD2. Germline-derived CDR1 and CDR2 are LGHDT and YNNKEL (reference sequence). CDR3 length: 15 residues. V was pared by 3 bases and J by 4 bases, with 4 bases of the junction left unmatched.

This sequence joins TRBV29-1 and TRBJ2-1, with D perhaps matching TRBD1 (5 bases). The CDR3 totals 17 residues. Trimming left V 2 bases short and J 0 bases short, with 17 bases between. Germline V gene data show CDR1 as SQVTM and CDR2 as ANQGSEA. The CDR3: CSVEFLSQGSSYNEQFF. Here the CDR3 DNA reads TGCAGCGTTGAATTCCTGAGCCAGGGAAGCTCCTACAATGAGCAGTTCTTC.

This clonotype was observed a few times. The chain uses TRBV12-3 or TRBV12-4 and TRBJ2-3, with D perhaps TRBD1 (6 bases). Between the trimmed V and J ends, which lost 6 bases and 1 base, there was a span of 17 bases. The CDR3 has 16 amino acids. The CDR3 DNA reads TGTGCCAGCAGCCCGAAAACCGGACAGCGCACAGATACGCAGTATTTT. It is translated as CASSPKTGQRTDTQYF.

The genes are TRBV19 and TRBJ1-5; 7 bases align to TRBD1. The CDR3 extends over 16 amino acids. In germline, CDR1 is LNHDA, CDR2 SQIVND (reference sequence). V trimming: 5 bases; J trimming: 2 bases; junction bases outside the gene matches: 9. The CDR3 bases are TGTGCCAGTAGTTTCCGACAGGGTGAAGGCAATCAGCCCCAGCATTTT. It translates to CASSFRQGEGNQPQHF.

This clonotype was recorded at least ten times. The chain recombines TRBV2 with TRBJ2-3; perhaps TRBD2 as D (5 bases). The V end was cut by 10 bases, the J end by 3 bases, with 20 bases between. There are 15 residues in the CDR3. Germline V gene sequence: CDR1 SNHLY, CDR2 FYNNEI. The CDR3 sequence: CATSNLAGSTDTQYF. Here the CDR3 DNA reads TGTGCCACCTCTAATCTGGCGGGTTCAACAGATACGCAGTATTTT.

The CDR3 DNA reads TGTGCCAGCAGCATGCTCAGGGGGAACACTGAAGCTTTCTTT. It codes for CASSMLRGNTEAFF. The V gene is TRBV13, the J gene TRBJ1-1, with D perhaps TRBD1 (6 bases). The germline V and J ends were trimmed by 5 bases and 1 base, with 11 bases remaining between them. The CDR3 runs 14 residues. Germline V gene sequence: CDR1 PRHDT, CDR2 FYEKMQ (reference sequence).

The chain couples TRBV9 to TRBJ1-3; D unresolved. Germline V gene data show CDR1 as SGDLS and CDR2 as YYNGEE. The length of the CDR3 is 15 residues. V was shortened by 0 bases and J by 3 bases, with 10 bases between the two germline ends. The CDR3 spells CASSVGSGIGNTIYF. The CDR3 DNA is TGTGCCAGCAGCGTAGGATCAGGAATTGGAAACACCATATATTTT.

This clonotype was seen a handful of times. CDR3 sequence reads: CSLSRDNYYGYTF. CDR3 nucleotides: TGCAGCCTTTCCCGGGACAACTACTATGGCTACACCTTC. The V gene is TRBV29-1, the J gene TRBJ1-2; possible D gene TRBD1, 6 bases. Germline values: CDR1 SQVTM, CDR2 ANQGSEA. The CDR3 runs to 13 residues. V was cut by 8 bases and J by 3 bases, with 16 bases left in between. Combining the CDR3 with reference TRBV29-1 and TRBJ1-2 gives the whole variable domain SAVISQKPSRDICQRGTSLTIQCQVDSQVTMMFWYRQQPGQSLTLIATANQGSEATYESGFVIDKFPISRPNLTFSTLTVSNMSPEDSSIYLCSLSRDNYYGYTFGSGTRLTVV.

A few counts support this clonotype. The chain has TRBV12-3 or TRBV12-4 and TRBJ1-5; perhaps TRBD1 as D (6 bases). The CDR3 runs to 15 residues. V dropped 6 bases and J dropped 1 base, with 13 bases sitting between them. DNA for the CDR3: TGTGCCAGCAGGACCGGGGGGCAGAGCAATCAGCCCCAGCATTTT. The encoded protein is CASRTGGQSNQPQHF.

This clonotype was picked up many times. The genes are TRBV6-2 or TRBV6-3 and TRBJ2-2; 7 bases match TRBD2. The germline V gene encodes CDR1 MNHEY and CDR2 SVGEGT. This CDR3 region has 16 residues. Trimming took 1 base from V and 0 from J; bases not matched to a gene: 2. The DNA for the CDR3 is TGTGCCAGCAGTTACTGGCGGGGGTCGAACACCGGGGAGCTGTTTTTT. Amino acid sequence: CASSYWRGSNTGELFF.

This rearrangement joins TRBV7-8 to TRBJ2-1; D tentatively fits TRBD1 or TRBD2 (5 bases each). V was cut by 3 bases and J by 5 bases, with 14 bases left in between. This CDR3 spans 15 amino acids. CDR1 is SGHVS and CDR2 is FQNEAQ in the germline V gene. This chain's CDR3 is CASSFRDPSNNEQFF. CDR3 nucleotide sequence: TGTGCCAGCAGCTTCCGGGACCCAAGCAACAATGAGCAGTTCTTC.

This clonotype has ten or more counts. The chain carries TRBV13 and TRBJ1-1, with D possibly being TRBD1 (5 bases). The CDR3 covers 15 residues. Trimming shortened V by 5 bases and J by 1 base, and 14 bases separated the two germline ends. Per germline, CDR1 PRHDT and CDR2 FYEKMQ (reference sequence). The chain's CDR3 is CASSDPGRRNTEAFF. The CDR3, as DNA: TGTGCCAGCAGCGATCCGGGACGACGGAACACTGAAGCTTTCTTT.

The rearrangement links TRBV30 to TRBJ1-3, with D perhaps matching TRBD1 (6 bases). This CDR3 is built from 15 residues. Germline-derived CDR1 and CDR2 are GTSNPN and SVGIG (reference sequence). Between the trimmed V and J ends, which lost 2 bases and 2 bases, there was a span of 13 bases. CDR3: CAWSRGTGPGNTIYF. The CDR3 nucleotides read TGTGCCTGGAGTAGGGGGACGGGGCCTGGAAACACCATATATTTT. The variable domain in full, with the rest retrieved from reference TRBV30 and TRBJ1-3, is SQTIHQWPATLVQPVGSPLSLECTVEGTSNPNLYWYRQAAGRGLQLLFYSVGIGQISSEVPQNLSASRPQDRQFILSSKKLLLSDSGFYLCAWSRGTGPGNTIYFGEGSWLTVV.

This rearrangement joins TRBV4-1 to TRBJ1-1; TRBD1 is a possible D gene (6 bases). The CDR3 spans 15 residues. The ends were cut back, 2 bases at V and 1 base at J, with 11 bases in the middle. CDR1 is MGHRA and CDR2 is YSYEKL in the germline V gene. CDR3 in DNA: TGCGCCAGCAGCCAAACCGGGACAAAGAACACTGAAGCTTTCTTT. Translated: CASSQTGTKNTEAFF.

This clonotype came up many times. The chain joins TRBV7-6 to TRBJ1-1, with unresolved D. Looked up from germline, CDR1 is SGHVS and CDR2 is FNYEAQ. Trimming pared 3 bases from V and 6 bases from J, leaving 11 bases between. This CDR3 is built from 13 residues. CDR3 loop: CASSFPLLSEAFF. The CDR3 DNA is TGTGCCAGCAGCTTTCCTTTGCTCTCTGAAGCTTTCTTT.

This clonotype was seen repeatedly, ten times or more. J is TRBJ1-1 and V is TRBV5-1; D gene uncertain. The CDR3 runs to 13 residues. Germline V CDR1 and CDR2: SGHRS, YFSETQ. The V end was cut by 3 bases, the J end by 7 bases, with 13 bases between. CDR3 region: CASSSEGSYEAFF. The CDR3 nucleotides are TGCGCCAGCAGCTCCGAGGGCTCTTATGAAGCTTTCTTT. The full variable domain, rest sourced from reference TRBV5-1 and TRBJ1-1, is KAGVTQTPRYLIKTRGQQVTLSCSPISGHRSVSWYQQTPGQGLQFLFEYFSETQRNKGNFPGRFSGRQFSNSRSEMNVSTLELGDSALYLCASSSEGSYEAFFGQGTRLTVV.

The CDR3 loop reads CASSQTLRARGTEAFF. The CDR3 nucleotides read TGTGCCAGCAGCCAGACGTTGAGGGCTCGGGGCACTGAAGCTTTCTTT. V and J are TRBV14 and TRBJ1-1; unclear D gene. The CDR3 spans 16 residues. Looked up from germline, CDR1 is SGHDN and CDR2 is FVKESK. V was clipped by 3 bases and J by 4 bases, with 18 bases between them.

The chain joins TRBV6-2 or TRBV6-3 to TRBJ2-6; 7 bases fit TRBD2. The germline gives CDR1 MNHEY, CDR2 SVGEGT. V shed 5 bases, J shed 2 bases, and the junction held 0 bases outside the gene matches. This CDR3 has 14 residues. The CDR3 bases are TGTGCCAGCAGTGGGGGGGCTGGGGCCAACGTCCTGACTTTC. It is translated as CASSGGAGANVLTF.

At least ten counts were recorded for this clonotype. CDR3 amino acids: CASSFGESDTQYF. The CDR3, as DNA: TGTGCCAGCAGCTTTGGGGAGTCAGATACGCAGTATTTT. The J gene is TRBJ2-3, the V gene TRBV7-3; perhaps TRBD2 as D (5 bases). The CDR3 extends over 13 amino acids. Trimming left V 3 bases short and J 4 bases short, with 8 bases between. Germline lookup yields CDR1 SGHTA and CDR2 FQGTGA.

The chain combines TRBV7-8 with TRBJ2-1, with 10 positions matching TRBD1. The ends lost 6 bases at V and 4 bases at J; junction bases unmatched: 9. The CDR3 contains 16 residues. CDR1 SGHVS and CDR2 FQNEAQ come from the germline V gene. This CDR3 is CASSSTGTGEYNEQFF. CDR3 sequence (DNA): TGTGCCAGCAGTTCTACCGGGACAGGGGAGTACAATGAGCAGTTCTTC.

This clonotype was picked up a small number of times. This rearrangement joins TRBV7-9 to TRBJ2-7; D unresolved. V lost 5 bases and J 5 bases, leaving 7 bases between the germline ends. Germline-derived CDR1 and CDR2 are SEHNR and FQNEAQ (reference sequence). There are 11 residues in the CDR3. Here the CDR3 DNA reads TGTGCCAGCAGCCCCCTGGACGAGCAGTACTTC. It encodes CASSPLDEQYF.

This clonotype was counted many times. V is TRBV2 and J is TRBJ2-2, with 7 nucleotides matching TRBD1. Trimming at V came to 1 base and at J to 7 bases, leaving 9 bases not matched to a gene. CDR1 SNHLY and CDR2 FYNNEI come from the germline V gene. This CDR3 has 16 amino acids. In DNA form, the CDR3 reads TGTGCCAGCAGTGAAGGAGGGGGCGTTCAAAACGGGGAGCTGTTTTTT. This translates into CASSEGGGVQNGELFF.

This clonotype was picked up a small number of times. This chain's CDR3 is CSVAIHGGADTQYF. DNA for the CDR3: TGCAGCGTTGCGATCCATGGGGGGGCAGATACGCAGTATTTT. The chain uses TRBV29-1 and TRBJ2-3; 7 nucleotides align to TRBD2. Germline CDR1 SQVTM, CDR2 ANQGSEA. The CDR3 contains 14 residues. Germline trimming cut 4 bases from V and 4 bases from J; bases unmatched to any gene: 8.

The genes are TRBV20-1 and TRBJ2-4; no definite D call. This CDR3 spans 15 amino acids. CDR1 is DFQATT and CDR2 is SNEGSKA in the germline V gene (reference sequence). V lost 6 bases and J lost 0, with 15 bases in between. CDR3 sequence: CSASWPPLAKNIQYF. In DNA, the CDR3 is TGCAGTGCCTCCTGGCCTCCTTTAGCCAAAAACATTCAGTACTTC.

Many counts were recorded for this clonotype. The rearrangement uses TRBV30 and TRBJ1-1; D is unclear. The CDR3 extends over 13 amino acids. Germline loops: CDR1 GTSNPN, CDR2 SVGIG (reference sequence). Trimming took off 8 bases at V and 3 bases at J, with 16 bases between the two ends. CDR3: CAQARAGDTEAFF. The CDR3 coding sequence is TGTGCCCAAGCGAGGGCGGGAGACACTGAAGCTTTCTTT.

A few counts support this clonotype. The chain has TRBV12-3 or TRBV12-4 and TRBJ1-1; D is perhaps TRBD1 (5 bases). V lost 3 bases, J lost 1 base, and 15 bases lay in between. This CDR3 has 16 amino acids. CDR3 sequence (DNA): TGTGCCAGCAGTTTTCTCGTGAGAGGGGAGAACACTGAAGCTTTCTTT. Encoded protein: CASSFLVRGENTEAFF.

This clonotype was detected ten times or more. V and J are TRBV7-2 and TRBJ1-1, with a tentative D call TRBD1 (6 bases). V shed 1 base and J shed 3 bases, with 15 bases lying between them. The germline CDR1 and CDR2 sequences are SGHTA and FQGNSA. The CDR3 spans 16 residues. The CDR3 reads CASSLGLGRGDTEAFF. CDR3 bases: TGTGCCAGCAGCTTAGGGTTAGGCAGGGGAGACACTGAAGCTTTCTTT.

This clonotype occurred many times. This rearrangement joins TRBV20-1 to TRBJ1-1; D is ambiguous. Germline-derived CDR1 and CDR2 are DFQATT and SNEGSKA (reference sequence). The CDR3 runs to 19 residues. Between the trimmed V and J ends, which lost 1 base and 1 base, there was a span of 25 bases. CDR3 DNA sequence: TGCAGTGCTAGAGGTGGACCTGGGCAGGCTCAGCCTAAGAACACTGAAGCTTTCTTT. Residues: CSARGGPGQAQPKNTEAFF.

This clonotype was observed many times. The rearrangement links TRBV20-1 to TRBJ2-5; 12 bases are a match to TRBD2. CDR3 length equals 13 residues. Per germline, CDR1 DFQATT and CDR2 SNEGSKA (reference sequence). V was clipped by 7 bases and J by 5 bases; unmatched bases: 5. The DNA of the CDR3 is TGCAGTGTGACTAGCGGGGGCCGGGAGACCCAGTACTTC. Amino acid sequence: CSVTSGGRETQYF.

The genes are TRBV5-6 and TRBJ2-1, with TRBD1 identical over 7 bases. The CDR3 sequence is 11 residues long. The V segment lost 4 bases and the J segment 11 bases; nucleotides outside the gene matches: 3. The germline gives CDR1 SGHDT, CDR2 YYEEEE. CDR3 sequence: CASSGDSQQFF. Here the CDR3 DNA reads TGTGCCAGCAGCGGGGACAGCCAGCAGTTCTTC.

V is TRBV10-3 and J is TRBJ2-3; D ambiguous. V was shortened by 7 bases and J by 0 bases, with 2 bases between the two germline ends. CDR3 length equals 11 residues. Germline assignment: CDR1 ENHRY and CDR2 SYGVKD. The CDR3 DNA is TGTGCCATCAAGAGCACAGATACGCAGTATTTT. This sequence encodes CAIKSTDTQYF.